The T cell receptor beta chain under discussion was sequenced for a study of blood T cell repertoires in COVID-19 (dated by TCRdb to 2018 to 2020). Describing the broader study: Samples from collaborators originated in the United States, Italy and Spain and spanned both the acute and convalescent phases of COVID-19. The material from the prospective study consisted of cDNA or gDNA derived from T cells, B-cell-depleted T cells, or PBMCs. The dataset comprised deeply sampled blood TCRbeta repertoires from subjects exposed to, actively infected with, or recovered from COVID-19. A freely available public database, intended as a resource for researchers studying the immune response to SARS-CoV-2, is where the repertoires were released. The samples were drawn from the first 160 participants of the ongoing ImmuneRACE study and from roughly 1,300 subjects provided by 6 global collaborators. Sample metadata almost always included a de-identified subject ID, COVID-19 status, age in years and sex. Where available, HLA class I and class II types were taken from metadata supplied by the sample provider and were not determined by assay-based typing.

Including the terminal cysteine and phenylalanine, the CDR3 comprises 14 residues. Solely the CDR3 DNA is kept, with 42 bases framed from the first base. Reading the germline V gene gives CDR1 ENHRY and CDR2 SYGVKD. V is shortened by 5 bases, J by 0 bases, and the region joining them spans 8 bases. The immunoSEQ Assay, a bias-controlled multiplex PCR, was used to amplify TCRbeta CDR3 regions from genomic DNA. As for the authors' bioinformatics: Nucleated cell counts per sample were estimated from amplification of reference gene primers within the assay. Sequence reads were collapsed and filtered to measure the absolute abundance of every unique TCRbeta CDR3 rearrangement. Productive Simpson clonality was computed per sample as the square root of Simpson's diversity index over productive rearrangements. In TCRdb, the immuneACCESS table is reduced to in-frame sequences with V and J assigned. These tables do not hold every clone; where another copy was compared, an unresolved V gene accounts for under half, and the others remain unexplained. V, J and clone size reflect that table, while D and trimming were determined from the DNA. The sample has 400,000 or so clones on record, approximately 91% of them singletons. Of the sample, 1.5% to 1.9% falls within the top ten clones.

General study outcomes and caveats: The quantity of clinical and demographic metadata differed by source and by participant and was supplied without curation.

One collaborating source in Seattle enrolled patients during active infection and followed them longitudinally through the course of disease. Each collaborating institution followed its own protocols to collect whole blood in K2EDTA tubes. For TCRbeta analysis, collaborator samples were shipped as frozen whole blood, as isolated PBMCs, or as DNA extracted from either sample type. As to this clone: The antigen it recognizes is unknown. Within one base of it there is no much larger clone, and no base qualities were kept.

The TCR was taken from a woman in her 40s with COVID-19, enrolled during active disease. Here the chain combines TRBV10-3 and TRBJ1-3; the D gene is not confidently resolved. The sequenced sample consisted of peripheral blood. CDR3 loop: CAISQDFSGNTIYF. The DNA sequence follows: TGTGCCATCAGTCAGGATTTCTCTGGAAACACCATATATTTT.